The T cell receptor beta chain under discussion was sequenced for a study of a mutant IDH1 vaccine in newly diagnosed glioma. Study at large: Patients began vaccination 4-6 weeks after radiotherapy alone, or with temozolomide cycles. Treatment recipients were about 62% male and around 40% female, and their mean age was around 39 years.

Only in-frame clones appear in the TCRdb table, and some are missing; sequencing was by immunoSEQ multiplex PCR. The sample shows about 85,000 clones, roughly 90% of them seen only once. The time point denotes: week 47, end of study. Each dose of the vaccine consisted of 300 ug of mutant IDH1 20-mer peptide, with topical imiquimod. Each tumor in the donors was a new WHO grade 3 or 4 astrocytoma, IDH1-mutant and ATRX-lost. On this clone: Its antigen is undetermined.

The study's findings and limits: Vaccination induced immune responses in about 93% of patients.

The CDR3 is 13 residues long. Trimming stripped 2 bases from V and 7 bases from J, with 6 bases between. Germline assignment: CDR1 SEHNR and CDR2 FQNEAQ (reference sequence). Sequencing used PBMCs, obtained from a glioma patient whose treatment included an IDH1 peptide vaccine. The V gene is TRBV7-9, the J gene TRBJ1-6; perhaps TRBD1 as D (6 bases). The receptor was derived from a woman aged 50 to 60 with glioma. CDR3 residues: CASSLQGNSPLHF. CDR3 DNA: TGTGCCAGCAGCTTACAGGGGAATTCACCCCTCCACTTT.